The T cell receptor (beta chain) under discussion was sequenced for a study of T cell clonotyping in hematopoietic cell transplantation. Libraries were prepared by immunoSEQ multiplex PCR; TCRdb keeps only in-frame clonotypes and omits some of them. Of tens of thousands of clones in the sample, 95% are singletons; the top ten hold about 1%. Germline V gene data show CDR1 as MNHEY and CDR2 as SVGAGI. The length of the CDR3 is 14 residues. Trimming pared 0 bases from V and 2 bases from J, leaving 8 bases between. This chain joins TRBV6-5 and TRBJ2-7; D uncertain. Sequences were obtained from peripheral blood mononuclear cells. The clonotype comes from a young man in good health. Some clones in this sample may be carry-over from other donors' samples. The chain's CDR3 is CASSYSAETYEQYF. The CDR3 DNA reads TGTGCCAGCAGTTACTCGGCTGAGACCTACGAGCAGTACTTC.